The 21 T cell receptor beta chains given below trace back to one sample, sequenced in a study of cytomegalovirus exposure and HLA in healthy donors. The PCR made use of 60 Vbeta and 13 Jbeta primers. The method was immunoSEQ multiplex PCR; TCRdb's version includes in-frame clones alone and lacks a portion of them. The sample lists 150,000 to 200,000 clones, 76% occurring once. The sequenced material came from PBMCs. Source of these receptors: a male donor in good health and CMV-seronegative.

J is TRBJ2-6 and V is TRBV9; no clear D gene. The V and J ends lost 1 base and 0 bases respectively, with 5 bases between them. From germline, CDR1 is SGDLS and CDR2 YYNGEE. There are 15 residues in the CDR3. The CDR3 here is CASSVFGSGANVLTF. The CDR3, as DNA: TGTGCCAGCAGCGTATTCGGCTCTGGGGCCAACGTCCTGACTTTC.

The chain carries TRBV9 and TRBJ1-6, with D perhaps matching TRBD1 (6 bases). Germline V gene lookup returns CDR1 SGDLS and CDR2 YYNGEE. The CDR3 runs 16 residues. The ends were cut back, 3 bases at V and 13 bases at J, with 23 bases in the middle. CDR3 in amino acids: CASSAGGQAVSTPLHF. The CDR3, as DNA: TGTGCCAGCAGCGCCGGGGGGCAGGCCGTCTCAACGCCCCTCCACTTT.

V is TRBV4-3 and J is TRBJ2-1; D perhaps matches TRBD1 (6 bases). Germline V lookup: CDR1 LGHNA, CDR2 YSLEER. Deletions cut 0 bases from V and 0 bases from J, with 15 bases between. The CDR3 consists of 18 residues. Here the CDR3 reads CASSQDEPGASSYNEQFF. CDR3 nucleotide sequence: TGCGCCAGCAGCCAAGATGAACCAGGGGCCAGCTCCTACAATGAGCAGTTCTTC.

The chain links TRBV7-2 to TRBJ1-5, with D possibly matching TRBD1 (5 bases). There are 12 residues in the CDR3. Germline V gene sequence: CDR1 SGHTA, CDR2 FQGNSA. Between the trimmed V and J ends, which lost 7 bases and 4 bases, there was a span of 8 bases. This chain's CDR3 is CASTGGNQPQHF. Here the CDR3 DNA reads TGTGCCAGCACGGGGGGGAATCAGCCCCAGCATTTT.

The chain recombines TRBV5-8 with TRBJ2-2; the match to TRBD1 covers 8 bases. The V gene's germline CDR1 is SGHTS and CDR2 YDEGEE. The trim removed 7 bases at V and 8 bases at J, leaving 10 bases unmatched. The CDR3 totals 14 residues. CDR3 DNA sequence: TGTGCCAGCGTACTAGCAGGGGGCCCTGGGGAGCTGTTTTTT. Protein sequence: CASVLAGGPGELFF.

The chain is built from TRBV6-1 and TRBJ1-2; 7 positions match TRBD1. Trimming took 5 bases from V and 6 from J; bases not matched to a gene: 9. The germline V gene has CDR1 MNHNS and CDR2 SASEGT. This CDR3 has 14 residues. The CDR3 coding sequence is TGTGCCAGCAGTTCGACCCGGGACAGTCATGGCTACACCTTC. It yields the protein CASSSTRDSHGYTF.

CDR3 bases: TGCGCCAGCAGCCAAGGACTACTAGCGGGAGTTTCCGGTGAGCAGTTCTTC. Encoded protein: CASSQGLLAGVSGEQFF. V and J are TRBV4-1 and TRBJ2-1; 11 nucleotides agree with TRBD2. The ends lost 1 base at V and 9 bases at J; junction bases unmatched: 11. The CDR3 is 17 amino acids. Germline CDR1 and CDR2: MGHRA and YSYEKL.

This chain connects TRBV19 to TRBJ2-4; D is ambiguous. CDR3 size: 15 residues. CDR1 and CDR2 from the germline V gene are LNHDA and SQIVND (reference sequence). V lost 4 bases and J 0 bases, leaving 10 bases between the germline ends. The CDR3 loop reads CASSRSGTAKNIQYF. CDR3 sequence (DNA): TGTGCCAGTAGTAGGAGTGGCACAGCCAAAAACATTCAGTACTTC.

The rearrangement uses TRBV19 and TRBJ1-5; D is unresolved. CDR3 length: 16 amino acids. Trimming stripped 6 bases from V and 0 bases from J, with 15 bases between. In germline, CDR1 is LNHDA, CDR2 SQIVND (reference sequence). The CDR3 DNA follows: TGTGCCAGTAGCCCCATCGGAGGGTATAGCAATCAGCCCCAGCATTTT. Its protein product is CASSPIGGYSNQPQHF.

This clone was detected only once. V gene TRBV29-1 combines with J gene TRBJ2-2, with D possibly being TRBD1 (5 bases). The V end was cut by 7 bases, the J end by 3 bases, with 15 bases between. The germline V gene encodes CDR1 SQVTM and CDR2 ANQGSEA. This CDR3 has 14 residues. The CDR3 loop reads CSARDKVDTGELFF. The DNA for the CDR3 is TGCAGCGCCAGGGATAAAGTAGACACCGGGGAGCTGTTTTTT.

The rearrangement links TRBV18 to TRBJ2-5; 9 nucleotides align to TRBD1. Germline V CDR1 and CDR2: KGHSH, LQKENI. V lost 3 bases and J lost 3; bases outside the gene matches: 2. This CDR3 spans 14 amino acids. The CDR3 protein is CASSPGQGKETQYF. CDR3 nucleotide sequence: TGTGCCAGCTCACCGGGACAGGGAAAAGAGACCCAGTACTTC.

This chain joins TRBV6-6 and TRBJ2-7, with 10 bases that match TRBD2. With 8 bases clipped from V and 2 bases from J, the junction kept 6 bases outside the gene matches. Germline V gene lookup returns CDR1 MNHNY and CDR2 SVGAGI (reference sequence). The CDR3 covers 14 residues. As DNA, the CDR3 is TGTGCCAGCCGGACTAGCGGCGTCCCCTACGAGCAGTACTTC. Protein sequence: CASRTSGVPYEQYF.

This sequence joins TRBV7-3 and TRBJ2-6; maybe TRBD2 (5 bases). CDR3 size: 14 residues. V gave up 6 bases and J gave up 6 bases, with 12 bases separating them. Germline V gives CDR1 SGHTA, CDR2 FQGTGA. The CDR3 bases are TGTGCCAGCAGTAGGGAGTCCACGGCCAACGTCCTGACTTTC. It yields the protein CASSRESTANVLTF.

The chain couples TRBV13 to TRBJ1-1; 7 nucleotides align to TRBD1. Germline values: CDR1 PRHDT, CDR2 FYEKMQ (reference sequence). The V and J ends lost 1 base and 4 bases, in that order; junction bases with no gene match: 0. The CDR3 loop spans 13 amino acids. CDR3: CASSLEGATEAFF. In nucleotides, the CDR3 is TGTGCCAGCAGCTTAGAGGGGGCCACTGAAGCTTTCTTT.

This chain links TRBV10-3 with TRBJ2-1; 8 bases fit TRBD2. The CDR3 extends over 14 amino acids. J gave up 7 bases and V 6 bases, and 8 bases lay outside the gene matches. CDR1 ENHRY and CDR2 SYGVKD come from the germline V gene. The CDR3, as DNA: TGTGCCATCAGCCGGGGGGGGGCCGAGAATGAGCAGTTCTTC. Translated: CAISRGGAENEQFF.

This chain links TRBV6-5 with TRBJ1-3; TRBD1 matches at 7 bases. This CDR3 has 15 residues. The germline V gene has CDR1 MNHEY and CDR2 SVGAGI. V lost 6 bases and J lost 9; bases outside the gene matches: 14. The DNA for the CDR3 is TGTGCCAGCAGAAACAGGGGATACGGGGCAGGCACCATATATTTT. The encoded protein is CASRNRGYGAGTIYF.

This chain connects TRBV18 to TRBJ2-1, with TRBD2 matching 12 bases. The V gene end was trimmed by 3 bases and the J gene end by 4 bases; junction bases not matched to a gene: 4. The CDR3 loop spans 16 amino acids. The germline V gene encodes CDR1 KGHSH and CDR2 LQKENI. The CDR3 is CASSPLTSGGYNEQFF. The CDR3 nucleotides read TGTGCCAGCTCACCCTTGACTAGCGGGGGATACAATGAGCAGTTCTTC.

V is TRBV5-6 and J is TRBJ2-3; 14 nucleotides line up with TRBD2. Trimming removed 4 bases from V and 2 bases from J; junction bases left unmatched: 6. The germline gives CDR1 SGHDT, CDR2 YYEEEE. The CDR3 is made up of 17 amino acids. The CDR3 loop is CASSRRTSGGHTDTQYF. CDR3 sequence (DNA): TGTGCCAGCAGCAGGCGGACTAGCGGGGGGCACACAGATACGCAGTATTTT.

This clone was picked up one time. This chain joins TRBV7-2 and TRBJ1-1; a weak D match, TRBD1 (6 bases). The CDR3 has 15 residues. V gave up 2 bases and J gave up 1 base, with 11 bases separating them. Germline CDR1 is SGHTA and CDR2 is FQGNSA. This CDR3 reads CASSLLGGGNTEAFF. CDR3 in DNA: TGTGCCAGCAGCTTATTGGGAGGGGGGAACACTGAAGCTTTCTTT.

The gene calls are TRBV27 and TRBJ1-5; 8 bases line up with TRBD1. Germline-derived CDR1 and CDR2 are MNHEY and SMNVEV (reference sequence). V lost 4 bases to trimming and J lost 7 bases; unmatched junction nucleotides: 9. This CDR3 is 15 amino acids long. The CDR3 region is CASSSGQGVRQPQHF. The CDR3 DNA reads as TGTGCCAGCAGTTCCGGACAGGGTGTGAGACAGCCCCAGCATTTT.

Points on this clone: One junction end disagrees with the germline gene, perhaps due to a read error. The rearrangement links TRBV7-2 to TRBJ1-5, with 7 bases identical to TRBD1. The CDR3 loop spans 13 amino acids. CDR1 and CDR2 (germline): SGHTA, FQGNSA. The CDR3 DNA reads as TGTGCCAGCAGCTTAGACCCGACAGGGAGTCTGAATTTT. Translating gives CASSLDPTGSLNF.